This T cell receptor beta chain is from a study of cytomegalovirus exposure and HLA in healthy donors (TCRdb year 2017). Study-wide context: An earlier analysis of 550 to 700 of the donors reported approximately 300 Gb of sequence data and 120 million or so unique TCR beta sequences from roughly 180 million T cells. An early release covering about 600 HLA-typed donors comprised around 300 gigabases of sequencing data and approximately 80 million unique TCR sequences. Of the 350 to 450 genotyped donors, over 80% were placed in the genetic ancestry cluster associated with self-reported Caucasian donors. The study aimed to test whether signatures of past pathogen exposure could be identified by cataloging public T cell receptors. The study used immunosequencing to profile the T cell repertoires of 600 to 850 subjects and linked those repertoires to cytomegalovirus serostatus. A separate validation cohort of roughly 110 different subjects was used in addition to the roughly 700-subject first cohort. The study combined high-throughput TCR immunosequencing, statistical association of individual TCRs with disease status, and machine learning to predict cytomegalovirus infection status. A later analysis re-examined previously published TCR beta repertoires from roughly 720 donors and added high-resolution HLA genotyping to investigate patterns of TCR occurrence. The later analysis used no new phenotypic data to find candidate immune exposures, relying instead on TCR beta sequences and their occurrence across donors. An earlier analysis of approximately 630 of the donors applied high-throughput TCR beta sequencing to assess whether each TCR beta V gene segment acted as functional or pseudogenic. Donor age, sex, ethnicity and CMV serostatus were collected together with the repertoire data. A later genetic analysis took genome-wide SNP genotypes for about three fifths of the 666 donors and used that subset as a discovery cohort. All discovery cohort repertoires had been generated on a single sequencing platform. HLA typing covered class I and class II loci at four-digit resolution. The number of donors typed differed by locus, with roughly 629-640 for A, B, C, DRB1 and DQB1, roughly 520 for DQA1, 606 for DPA1, and about 450 for DPB1. Five DR-DQ haplotypes were treated as single units for association and clustering because of strong linkage in the cohort. On average, around 240,000 unique TCR beta nucleotide sequences were sequenced per donor among several hundred genotyped donors of the cohort, with 15% to 20% of those sequences being non-productive.

The cohort consisted of some 670 healthy bone marrow donors. All cohort members were sampled while nominally healthy, although unrecorded immune exposures were likely present. The donor was CMV seronegative and belonged to the group of over 300 seronegative cohort members. Each donor provided a peripheral blood sample, and peripheral blood mononuclear cells were used for TCR beta sequencing. Genomic DNA extraction from the blood cell samples was performed with the Qiagen DNeasy Blood Extraction Kit. Results the study describes overall, beyond this receptor: A cluster of highly shared sequence variants was judged likely to represent a technical artifact of the sequencing pipeline. Several of the top co-occurrence clusters appeared to be linked to parvovirus B19, influenza, CMV and Epstein-Barr virus, according to a later analysis. When HLA alleles, especially DR and DQ, strongly co-occurred, attributing TCR associations to individual alleles was difficult. In an earlier analysis of 587 of the donors, most TCR beta V segments were observed in productive rearrangements about 87% or about 30% of the time, broadly matching IMGT annotations. Sequencing depth was assumed to be roughly uniform across donors in the presence/absence analyses, though that assumption may not hold. Across donors, most TCR sequences were observed very rarely, whereas some public TCRs were present in many individuals. A later analysis associated about 17,000 TCR beta sequences with specific HLA alleles at a false discovery rate of 0.05. Compared with equally common non-associated chains, HLA-associated TCR beta chains in a later analysis were more clonally expanded and had lower generation probabilities. An association between a missense DCLRE1C variant and V-gene and J-gene trimming of TCR beta chains was found in a later genetic analysis and replicated in an independent cohort. In a later analysis, the rate of TCR association differed among HLA loci, with DRB1 alleles having the most associated TCRs and HLA-C alleles having the fewest. Most CMV-associated TCR beta chains appeared to be HLA-restricted in a later analysis, and the HLA associations seemed to be driven largely by CMV exposure. The only immune exposure information available for the cohort was CMV serostatus. A further reported finding was that TCR beta sequences accurately predicted the HLA-A and HLA-B alleles for most subjects in the first cohort. Because counts were too low, about 18 rarely observed V segments, including chromosome 9 orphons, were excluded from the earlier analysis of several hundred of the donors. Correlated functional status among segregating V segments might be attributable to linkage disequilibrium, but an unknown experimental factor could not be ruled out. In this cohort, only TCR beta chains were sequenced, and detectable features were limited by the absence of alpha or paired-chain data. Some IMGT-functional V segments, including TRBV6-2 and TRBV6-3, could not be distinguished by the 87-base-pair reads and were therefore excluded. According to the authors, the approach could potentially be generalized to other disease states and immunological phenotypes. Cytomegalovirus status was reported to be diagnosed by the classifier with high specificity and sensitivity in both the original and validation cohorts. In a later genetic analysis, fewer N-insertions in productive TCRs were reported among donors in an Asian-associated ancestry cluster than the approximately 670-donor mean. The study gave a list of about 170 TCR beta chains associated with cytomegalovirus. In vitro tests confirmed that a few of the cytomegalovirus-associated TCR beta chains recognize cytomegalovirus antigens. Because HLA typing was missing for some donors at each locus, association tests included only the typed subset.

Library preparation used the immunoSEQ multiplex PCR assay. The multiplex PCR relied on a mix of 60 forward primers for TCR Vbeta segments and 13 reverse primers for TCR Jbeta segments. The CDR3 region of rearranged TCR beta genes was amplified from genomic DNA by a multiplex PCR assay. On the Illumina HiSeq System, the amplified TCR beta libraries were sequenced as 87-base-pair reads. Per the source publication's procedure: A later analysis counted some 74 million unique TCR beta chains across the 550 to 700 repertoires, and 9 million to 14 million of these chains were shared by at least two donors. To remove PCR and sequencing errors, raw reads were error-corrected and collapsed into unique sequences using a nearest-neighbor algorithm that merged closely related sequences. CDR3 sequences were aligned to IMGT reference sequences to assign V, D and J gene segments. For a sequence to be retained, a match of at least six nucleotides was required to both a V gene segment and a J gene segment. Rearrangements were called productive when the CDR3 lacked stop codons and stayed in frame with V and J; all others were non-productive. Following IMGT convention, CDR3 was defined as the stretch from the second conserved V-encoded cysteine up to the conserved J-encoded phenylalanine. In an earlier analysis of more than 550 of the donors, sequences lacking an unambiguous match to a single V gene segment were excluded. In an earlier analysis of several hundred of the donors, V segments were called functional above 56.7% productive rearrangements and were called segregating when the between-donor standard deviation exceeded 5%. A statistical classification framework was developed to diagnose cytomegalovirus status using the catalog of TCR beta chain sequences. V and J gene assignment, in a later analysis, came from comparing TCR nucleotide sequences with IMGT/GENE-DB human TR gene sequences. Using the TCRdist pipeline, a later analysis assigned CDR3 sequences along with most-parsimonious VDJ recombination scenarios. In a later analysis, each TCR beta chain was defined by its CDR3 amino acid sequence together with its V-gene family, and reads without a unique V-gene family were excluded. As a way to deal with suspected cross-contamination and a sequencing artifact, a later analysis dropped 450 to 600 nucleotide sequences that were highly shared and had low generation probability. For each public chain, a later analysis derived a clonal expansion index from normalized ranks of inferred template counts within each repertoire. A later analysis computed generation probabilities with a VDJ recombination model fitted to out-of-frame rearrangements, and checked the results against IGoR. A later analysis scored TCR-TCR, TCR-HLA and TCR-CMV co-occurrence with hypergeometric tests, applying a repertoire-size bias correction to TCR pairs. To estimate false discovery rates, a later analysis permuted the HLA or CMV assignments 20 times. In a later analysis, co-occurring TCRs were grouped using DBSCAN, with TCRdist sequence similarity added in when clustering inside HLA-allele-positive subsets. Repertoires with fewer than 30,000 or more than 120,000 public chains were left out of co-occurrence clustering, as were a handful of repertoires with anomalous nucleotide sharing. Entries here come from immuneACCESS through TCRdb and include only in-frame sequences with V and J called. Some clones fail to appear in such tables; in the studies checked, an unresolved V gene covers under half of the shortfall, and the cause of the remainder is unknown. V, J and clone size are those of that table, while D and trimming were read from the DNA. Present in this sample are tens of thousands of clones, approximately 80% of which were seen just once. Together, the top ten hold roughly 3.5% of the sample.

A remark on this clone: This receptor's antigen is unknown. Nothing much larger sits one base from this clone, and base qualities are not available.

The CDR3 numbers 13 residues from cysteine through phenylalanine. Solely the CDR3 DNA is kept, with 39 bases framed from the first base. The junction shows trimming of 1 base on V and 1 base on J, plus 4 bases between the germline ends. CDR1 and CDR2, per the germline V gene (reference sequence), are LNHNV and YYDKDF. The sequence was collected from a man aged 30-40 years in good health and CMV-seronegative. The chain uses TRBV15 and TRBJ1-1; the D gene lacks a confident call. Sample: PBMCs. Read as DNA, the sequence is TGTGCCACCAGCAGAGCCCGGAACACTGAAGCTTTCTTT. This encodes CATSRARNTEAFF.